A single TCR beta chain is shown here with its context. Its antigen is still unknown. The data stem from a study of OX40 agonist ivuxolimab in advanced cancers. V shed 3 bases and J 1 base; nucleotides not matched to a gene: 5. The germline V gene has CDR1 SGHDT and CDR2 YYEEEE. The CDR3 length is 16 residues. Study-level results: Clonal expansion by week 6 occurred in CD4+ and CD8+ blood T cells (at 0.1 to 3.0 mg/kg). The mean number of expanded clones was higher in CD8+ T cells than in CD4+.

Drawing of blood for sampling happened at baseline, at cycle 4 day 1, and at cycle 7 day 1. Method: immunoSEQ multiplex PCR; TCRdb's copy keeps in-frame clones and lacks some. The table includes under 50,000 clones, about 74% detected once. The TCR comes from an adult with an advanced solid tumor such as melanoma, head and neck, liver or kidney cancer. The chain carries TRBV5-6 and TRBJ1-1; TRBD1 matches at 11 bases. The source was CD4+ or CD8+ T cells sorted from blood, collected in a trial of the OX40 agonist ivuxolimab. The CDR3 sequence is CASSWTGGETNTEAFF. CDR3 in DNA: TGTGCCAGCAGCTGGACAGGGGGCGAAACGAACACTGAAGCTTTCTTT.